This is a list of T cell receptor beta chains from one sample in a study of blood T cells in healthy people across ages. TCRdb re-called the 5' RACE reads with MiXCR, one entry per CDR3 protein. This sample has some 700,000 distinct CDR3 sequences; 22% occur once, and the top ten carry roughly a fifth. Sequenced input: blood. The receptors were sampled from a man between 65 and 85 years old in good health. Each CDR3 is given without its conserved first and last residue.

j_gene: TRBJ2-5; v_gene: TRBV4-3; CDR3aa: ASSHTGAIKETQY
j_gene: TRBJ2-5; v_gene: TRBV7-2; CDR3aa: ASSFTYQETQY
j_gene: NA; v_gene: TRBV6-1; CDR3aa: ASSEVASGGEEQF
j_gene: TRBJ2-3; v_gene: TRBV5-1; CDR3aa: ASSPRTGGGTDTQY
j_gene: TRBJ2-7; v_gene: TRBV11-2; CDR3aa: ASSLVFSELSPYEQY
j_gene: TRBJ2-6; v_gene: TRBV7-3; CDR3aa: ASSLPGDSGANVLT
j_gene: TRBJ1-5; v_gene: TRBV5-1; CDR3aa: ASRRDPDSNQPQH
j_gene: TRBJ2-4; v_gene: TRBV6-2/TRBV6-3; CDR3aa: ASRPAGAEDIQY
j_gene: TRBJ2-4; v_gene: TRBV28; CDR3aa: ASTGDSQGNIAKNIQY
j_gene: TRBJ1-1; v_gene: TRBV5-1; CDR3aa: ASSSTGRMNTEAF
j_gene: TRBJ2-1; v_gene: TRBV6-5; CDR3aa: ATRRSSYNEQF
j_gene: TRBJ2-5; v_gene: TRBV20-1; CDR3aa: SARPGGMETQY
j_gene: NA; v_gene: TRBV6-6; CDR3aa: ASSGHDTYEQY
j_gene: TRBJ2-3; v_gene: TRBV10-3; CDR3aa: AISEGLAHTDTQY
j_gene: TRBJ1-2; v_gene: TRBV7-8; CDR3aa: ASSSLGENYGYT
j_gene: TRBJ1-4; v_gene: TRBV5-6; CDR3aa: ASSLIGVNEKLF
j_gene: TRBJ2-3; v_gene: TRBV3-1; CDR3aa: ASSSIGGRTDTQY
j_gene: TRBJ1-3; v_gene: TRBV7-9; CDR3aa: ASLGGDAGNTIY
j_gene: TRBJ2-2; v_gene: TRBV12-3/TRBV12-4; CDR3aa: ASRIGQTNTGELF
j_gene: TRBJ2-5; v_gene: TRBV19; CDR3aa: ASNDGPGAAQY
j_gene: TRBJ1-2; v_gene: TRBV7-6; CDR3aa: ASSLTGAHGYT
j_gene: NA; v_gene: TRBV6-1; CDR3aa: ASRGLAGEDEQF
j_gene: TRBJ2-3; v_gene: TRBV7-9; CDR3aa: ASSHLQLREGLDTQY
j_gene: TRBJ2-2; v_gene: TRBV4-1; CDR3aa: ASSEPEYGELF
j_gene: TRBJ2-5; v_gene: TRBV7-2; CDR3aa: ASSPYARGTGEQY
j_gene: TRBJ2-3; v_gene: TRBV6-4; CDR3aa: ASSRELGLTDTQY
j_gene: TRBJ2-1; v_gene: TRBV14; CDR3aa: ASSQVVGVVYEQF
j_gene: NA; v_gene: TRBV6-6; CDR3aa: ASSQGGIQY
j_gene: TRBJ2-3; v_gene: TRBV3-1; CDR3aa: ASSRPGLAGLTDTQY
j_gene: TRBJ2-1; v_gene: TRBV5-1; CDR3aa: ASSLGGPSHNEQF
j_gene: TRBJ2-1; v_gene: TRBV10-3; CDR3aa: AIRDGTESYEQF
j_gene: TRBJ2-1; v_gene: TRBV5-1; CDR3aa: ASSAWTSGTNEQF
j_gene: TRBJ1-1; v_gene: TRBV15; CDR3aa: ATSRDTGGEAF
j_gene: TRBJ1-1; v_gene: TRBV7-9; CDR3aa: ASSTNTYGSPGAF
j_gene: TRBJ1-2; v_gene: TRBV29-1; CDR3aa: SVVSGGARGYT
j_gene: TRBJ1-2; v_gene: TRBV7-9; CDR3aa: ASSFGTGDGYT
j_gene: TRBJ2-1; v_gene: TRBV27; CDR3aa: ASRKPGAENEQF
j_gene: TRBJ1-2; v_gene: TRBV5-4; CDR3aa: ASSLDPQGAQIGGYT
j_gene: TRBJ2-3; v_gene: TRBV9; CDR3aa: ASSVVAGTTDTQY
j_gene: TRBJ1-1; v_gene: TRBV28; CDR3aa: ASSWLAVGTEAF
j_gene: NA; v_gene: TRBV12-3/TRBV12-4; CDR3aa: ASSFGEATQY
j_gene: TRBJ2-1; v_gene: TRBV6-1; CDR3aa: ASSAKTSGKGNEQF
j_gene: TRBJ2-2; v_gene: TRBV29-1; CDR3aa: SVETVRGTSNTGELF
j_gene: TRBJ1-5; v_gene: TRBV20-1; CDR3aa: SASWQGDNQPQH
j_gene: TRBJ2-1; v_gene: TRBV4-3; CDR3aa: ASSQDGSTQF
j_gene: TRBJ2-3; v_gene: TRBV18; CDR3aa: ASSPLGQGARITDTQY
j_gene: TRBJ2-2; v_gene: TRBV9; CDR3aa: ASSAWERRSGELF
j_gene: TRBJ2-5; v_gene: TRBV20-1; CDR3aa: SPRGTGETQY
j_gene: TRBJ2-1; v_gene: TRBV7-2; CDR3aa: ASSSRGLASYNEQF
j_gene: TRBJ2-7; v_gene: TRBV29-1; CDR3aa: SVALRSDSHEQY
j_gene: TRBJ2-7; v_gene: TRBV12-3/TRBV12-4; CDR3aa: ASSSMSHEQY
j_gene: TRBJ2-7; v_gene: TRBV7-8; CDR3aa: ASRDVRGRPAEQY
j_gene: TRBJ2-3; v_gene: TRBV6-4; CDR3aa: ASSVGLLGDTQY
j_gene: TRBJ2-2; v_gene: TRBV29-1; CDR3aa: SVDVSGGAFTGELF